These T cell receptor beta chains were read from a single sample in a study of T-cell reconstitution after alpha-beta-depleted transplantation in children. TCRdb processed the PCR reads anew with MiXCR; each CDR3 protein has one entry. Seen here are 260,000 or so distinct CDR3 sequences, about 12% observed once, and the top ten hold about 2.4%. The sequences come from PBMCs from the stem cell graft donor, collected from the stem cell graft. The receptors were gathered from a human donor who donated a stem cell graft to a child with acute lymphoblastic leukemia. Both conserved end residues are trimmed from each CDR3.

>TRBV5-1|TRBJ2-7|10
ASGDRAGEQY
>TRBV6-2/TRBV6-3|TRBJ2-3|12
ASSWRSGTDTQY
>TRBV5-1|TRBJ2-2|13
ASSLWELGTGELF
>TRBV12-3/TRBV12-4|TRBJ2-2|12
ASSPLGRTGELF
>TRBV20-1|TRBJ2-1|14
SARDYSGYLYNEQF
>TRBV6-2/TRBV6-3|TRBJ1-1|11
ASRIAGETEAF
>TRBV5-1|TRBJ2-5|13
ASSLSGSGVETQY
>TRBV4-3|TRBJ2-1|14
ASSQDSAGAVYEQF
>TRBV4-3|TRBJ2-7|11
ASSQDRGYEQY
>TRBV29-1|TRBJ2-2|12
SVDSGLDTGELF
>TRBV5-5|TRBJ2-2|12
ASSLVRSVGELF
>TRBV9|TRBJ2-5|9
ASSDEETQY
>TRBV10-2|TRBJ2-1|8
ASSGLGFT
>TRBV12-3/TRBV12-4|TRBJ1-2|12
ASSLTANHRGYT
>TRBV5-1|TRBJ1-2|13
ASSLERDRVYGYT
>TRBV5-1|TRBJ2-5|11
ANSPDGQETQY
>TRBV7-2|TRBJ1-1|11
ASSLFRLTEAF
>TRBV15|TRBJ2-2|14
ATSRKRGANTGELF
>TRBV7-9|TRBJ1-5|13
ASSPPGASNQPQH
>TRBV19|TRBJ1-1|9
ASSPGSEAF
>TRBV6-1|TRBJ1-3|13
ASSATDSSGNTIY
>TRBV20-1|TRBJ1-2|12
SARPTGTGYGYT
>TRBV7-2|TRBJ2-5|11
ASSRLYQETQY
>TRBV20-1|TRBJ2-1|10
SARVEINEQF
>TRBV9|TRBJ1-5|12
ASSEGDLYQPQH
>TRBV7-2|TRBJ2-1|15
ASSLRTSGSYGNEQF
>TRBV5-1|TRBJ2-1|11
ASSLASGHEQF
>TRBV4-2|TRBJ2-3|16
ASSQAETIPYSTDTQY